What follows describes a single T cell receptor beta chain. This clonotype was counted ten times or more. Its antigen target is currently unknown. Per-base qualities were not stored, and no clone one base away is much larger. Sequences MNHNY (CDR1) and SVGAGI (CDR2) are obtained from the germline V gene (reference sequence). Reading from cysteine to phenylalanine, the CDR3 counts 12 amino acids. The retained sequence is limited to the CDR3, 36 bases, with the frame set at the first base. V lost 2 bases and J lost 7 bases; the stretch between them is 6 bases long. This sample stems from a study of neurological immune-mediated disorders (dated by TCRdb to about 2019). Background on the whole study: Among the roughly 34 multiple sclerosis patients, relapsing-remitting MS was present in roughly 30 and secondary progressive MS was present in 3. Of the 70 or so subjects in the cohort, approximately 15 were HAM/TSP patients, about 34 were multiple sclerosis patients, and around 20 were healthy controls. The 95 to 120 TCR-beta libraries covered PBMC samples along with longitudinal samples, technical triplicates, and paired sorted CD4+ and CD8+ T-cell subsets. The study compared peripheral blood TCR-beta repertoires of HTLV-I-associated myelopathy (HAM/TSP) patients, multiple sclerosis patients and healthy controls using UMI-based sequencing. The investigation overall reported the following: TCR clonal expansion was greatest in HAM/TSP patients and smallest in MS patients, who ranked below even healthy controls. In phylogenetic analysis, the repertoires of 18 of 34 MS patients grouped into a cluster of related CDR3 sequences, which suggests a possible signature at the repertoire level. The MS cluster showed no association with clinical or MRI features, and the authors stated that larger cohorts are needed. No identical CDR3 amino acid sequences were shared among expanded clones across subjects, suggesting private TCR-beta repertoires in all groups.

For unsorted PBMC libraries, 2 million PBMCs were used after storage in RNAlater at -80 degrees C until RNA extraction. Multiple sclerosis patients were enrolled in a US clinical protocol evaluating disease progression by magnetic resonance imaging. Peripheral blood was subjected to Ficoll-Hypaque density gradient centrifugation to isolate PBMCs, which were then cryopreserved in liquid nitrogen. cDNA synthesis used template-switch 5'RACE with a primer carrying a 10-nucleotide random unique molecular identifier tagging each TCR transcript. Every sequencing run covered 15-18 subjects and yielded more than 160 million TCR-beta sequences. The RNeasy kit was used for extraction of total RNA. The KAPA Real-time Library Amplification kit was used to amplify TCR-beta VDJ regions with primers targeting the TCR constant region and the 5'RACE anchor. A first PCR added sample indexes and Illumina adaptors, and a second PCR then raised library yield. The roughly 650 bp TCR product was size-selected on a 2% E-gel SizeSelection system after Ampure bead purification. Before pooling, libraries had their quality checked on a Bioanalyzer, their concentration measured with Qubit, and their quantity determined with the Kapa Library Quantification kit. An Illumina HiSeq 2500 was used to sequence the libraries paired-end at 2 x 150 bp. To increase sequence diversity, roughly 24-32% phiX was spiked into each library pool. On the authors' methods: The quality-filtered reads were processed with the UMI-based MiGEC pipeline, whose error correction step removed more than 75% of the raw TCR sequences. IMGT germline references were used for alignment of VDJ genes, and clonotypes were defined by a unique CDR3 amino acid sequence together with V-J genes. Clonal expansion, Shannon diversity and CDR3 relatedness were evaluated with VDJtools (CalcPairwiseDistances, ClusterSamples), while phylogenetic trees were built in CLCbio workbench. Clones with at least 8 unique UMIs were defined as expanded, with this threshold being based on coefficient-of-variation modelling across technical triplicates. TCRdb took the public reads, trimmed them with fastp at Q25, ran MiXCR for clone calling and kept in-frame beta chains. A single entry per CDR3 protein holds the most common genes and DNA from its merged rows. The V and J calls shown here were made by TCRdb, not taken from the authors' results. This sample lists some 76,000 distinct CDR3 sequences; approximately 3.4% were detected once. The ten biggest clones cover about 5.5% of the sample.

The specimen was PBMCs. This clonotype originated in a woman in her 50s with multiple sclerosis. The sequence joins TRBV6-6 to TRBJ2-1; the D gene assignment is ambiguous. CDR3 reads: CASSYIGNEQFF. The DNA sequence is as follows: TGTGCCAGCAGTTACATTGGGAATGAGCAGTTCTTC.